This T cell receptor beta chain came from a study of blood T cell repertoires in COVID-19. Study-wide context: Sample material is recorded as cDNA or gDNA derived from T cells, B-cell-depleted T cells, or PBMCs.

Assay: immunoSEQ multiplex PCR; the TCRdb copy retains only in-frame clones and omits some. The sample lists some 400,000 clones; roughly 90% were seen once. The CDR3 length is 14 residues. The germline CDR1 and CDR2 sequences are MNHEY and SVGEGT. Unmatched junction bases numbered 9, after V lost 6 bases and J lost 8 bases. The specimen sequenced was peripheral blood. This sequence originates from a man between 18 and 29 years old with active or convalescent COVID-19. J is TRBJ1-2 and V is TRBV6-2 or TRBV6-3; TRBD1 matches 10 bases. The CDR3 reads CASSFSGTGVGYTF. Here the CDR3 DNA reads TGTGCCAGCAGCTTTTCCGGGACAGGGGTCGGCTACACCTTC.